The next 6 T cell receptor beta chains were all read from a single sample in a study of blood T cell repertoires in COVID-19. The data were produced by immunoSEQ multiplex PCR, yet TCRdb's version contains in-frame clones alone and is incomplete. The sample yields some 300,000 clones, around 92% seen once. The sample comprised PBMCs or T cells enriched from blood (not recorded which). These receptors all come from a woman aged 45-60 years who had been exposed to COVID-19.

The V and J genes are TRBV6-9 and TRBJ2-7; 9 bases map to TRBD1. Germline loops: CDR1 MNHGY, CDR2 SVAAGI. Unmatched junction bases numbered 8, after V lost 3 bases and J lost 5 bases. There are 15 residues in the CDR3. CDR3 region: CASSYQGQGIHEQYF. CDR3 nucleotide sequence: TGTGCCAGCAGTTACCAGGGACAGGGTATCCACGAGCAGTACTTC.

This clone was seen once. In nucleotides, the CDR3 is TGTGCCACCAGCAGAGATCGGGACAGGGTGGGAAAACTGTTTTTT. This translates into CATSRDRDRVGKLFF. The rearrangement uses TRBV15 and TRBJ1-4; 9 bases line up with TRBD1. The V gene end was trimmed by 0 bases and the J gene end by 10 bases; junction bases not matched to a gene: 6. There are 15 residues in the CDR3. Germline V gene data show CDR1 as LNHNV and CDR2 as YYDKDF (reference sequence).

This chain joins TRBV19 and TRBJ2-7, with TRBD1 matching 9 bases. CDR1 is LNHDA, CDR2 SQIVND, per germline (reference sequence). V shed 4 bases and J 5 bases; nucleotides not matched to a gene: 9. This CDR3 is built from 15 residues. DNA for the CDR3: TGTGCCAGTAGTACCAGGGACAGGGCCGGCCACGAGCAGTACTTC. This translates into CASSTRDRAGHEQYF. The full variable domain, its missing parts supplied by reference TRBV19 and TRBJ2-7, is DGGITQSPKYLFRKEGQNVTLSCEQNLNHDAMYWYRQDPGQGLRLIYYSQIVNDFQKGDIAEGYSVSREKKESFPLTVTSAQKNPTAFYLCASSTRDRAGHEQYFGPGTRLTVT.

V and J are TRBV2 and TRBJ2-7; TRBD1 agrees at 8 bases. The CDR3 loop spans 16 amino acids. Germline V CDR1 and CDR2: SNHLY, FYNNEI. Losses at the gene ends were 4 bases for V and 3 bases for J; bases not matched to a gene: 11. The CDR3 loop reads CASSVIDRGSVYEQYF. CDR3 in DNA: TGTGCCAGCAGTGTAATTGACAGGGGCTCCGTCTACGAGCAGTACTTC.

This chain uses TRBV7-2 with TRBJ1-6, with D tentatively TRBD1 (5 bases). Deletions cut 5 bases from V and 8 bases from J, with 16 bases between. CDR3 length: 15 amino acids. Germline CDR1 is SGHTA and CDR2 is FQGNSA. DNA of the CDR3: TGTGCCAGCAGCCTAGTTGGGGGGATAGATTCACCCCTCCACTTT. Residues: CASSLVGGIDSPLHF.

This clone was picked up one time. The chain couples TRBV4-1 to TRBJ2-7; D perhaps matches TRBD1 (6 bases). V was trimmed by 3 bases and J by 3 bases, leaving 9 bases between them. Germline V CDR1 and CDR2: MGHRA, YSYEKL. The CDR3 length is 13 residues. This chain's CDR3 is CASSHQDSYEQYF. The CDR3 DNA reads as TGCGCCAGCAGCCATCAGGACAGCTACGAGCAGTACTTC.